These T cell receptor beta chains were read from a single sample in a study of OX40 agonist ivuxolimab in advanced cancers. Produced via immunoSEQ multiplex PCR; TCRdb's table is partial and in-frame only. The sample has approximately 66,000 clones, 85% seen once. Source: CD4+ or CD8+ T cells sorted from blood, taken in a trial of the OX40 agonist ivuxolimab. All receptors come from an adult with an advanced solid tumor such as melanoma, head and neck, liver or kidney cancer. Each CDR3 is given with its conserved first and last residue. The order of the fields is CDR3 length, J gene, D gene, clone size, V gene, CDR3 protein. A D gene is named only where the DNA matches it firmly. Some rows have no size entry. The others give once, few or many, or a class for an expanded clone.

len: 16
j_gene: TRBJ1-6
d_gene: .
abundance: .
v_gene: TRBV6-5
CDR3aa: CASSYSNRVSISPLHF

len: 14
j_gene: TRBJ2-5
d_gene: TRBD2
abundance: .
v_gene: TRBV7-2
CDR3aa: CASSPLAAGETQYF

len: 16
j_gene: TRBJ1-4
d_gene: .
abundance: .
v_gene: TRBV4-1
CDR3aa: CASSLGPGLGNEKLFF

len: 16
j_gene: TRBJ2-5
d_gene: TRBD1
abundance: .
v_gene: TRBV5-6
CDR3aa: CASSSGQGAFQETQYF

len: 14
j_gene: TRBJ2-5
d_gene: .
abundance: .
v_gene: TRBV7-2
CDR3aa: CASSLAARGETQYF

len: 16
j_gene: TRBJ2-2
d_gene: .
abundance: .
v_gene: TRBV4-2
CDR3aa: CASSQEGGGNTGELFF

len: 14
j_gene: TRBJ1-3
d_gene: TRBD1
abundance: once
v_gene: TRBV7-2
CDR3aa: CASSRGQGYGTIYF

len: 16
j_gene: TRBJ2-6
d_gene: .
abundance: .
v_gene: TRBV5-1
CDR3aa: CASSLAGGSGANVLTF

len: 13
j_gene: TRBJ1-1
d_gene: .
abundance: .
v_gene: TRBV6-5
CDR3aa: CASNAYMNTEAFF

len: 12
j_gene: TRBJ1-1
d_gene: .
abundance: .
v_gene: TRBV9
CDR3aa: CASSVEASEAFF

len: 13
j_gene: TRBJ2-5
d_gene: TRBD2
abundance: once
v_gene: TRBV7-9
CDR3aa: CASSYYGGETQYF

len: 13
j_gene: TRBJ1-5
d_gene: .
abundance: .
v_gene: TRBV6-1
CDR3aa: CASDVVAGQPQHF

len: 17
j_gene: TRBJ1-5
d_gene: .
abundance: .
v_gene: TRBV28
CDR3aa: CASSLTLQGGMHQPQHF

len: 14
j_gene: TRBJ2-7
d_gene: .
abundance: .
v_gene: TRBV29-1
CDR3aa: CSVGDFGRAYEQYF

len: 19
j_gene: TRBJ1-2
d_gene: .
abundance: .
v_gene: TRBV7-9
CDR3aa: CASSLVSFDRSSPNYGYTF

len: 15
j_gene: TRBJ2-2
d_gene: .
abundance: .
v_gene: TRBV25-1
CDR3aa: CASSESGRKTGELFF

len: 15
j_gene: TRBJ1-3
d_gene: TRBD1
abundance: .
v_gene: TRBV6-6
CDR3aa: CASRSNRGPGNTIYF

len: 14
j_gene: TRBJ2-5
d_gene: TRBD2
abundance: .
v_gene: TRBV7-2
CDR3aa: CASSLTGGQETQYF

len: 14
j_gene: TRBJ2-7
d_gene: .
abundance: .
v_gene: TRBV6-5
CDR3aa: CASSYSGRFYEQYF

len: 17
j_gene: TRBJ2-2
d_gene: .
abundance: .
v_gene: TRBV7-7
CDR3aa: CASSWAVGADDTGELFF

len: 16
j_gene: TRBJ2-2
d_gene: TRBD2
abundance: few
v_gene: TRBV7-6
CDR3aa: CASSFASGSNTGELFF

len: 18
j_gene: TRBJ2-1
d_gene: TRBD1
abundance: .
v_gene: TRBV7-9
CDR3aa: CASNTFPHTGGWASEQFF

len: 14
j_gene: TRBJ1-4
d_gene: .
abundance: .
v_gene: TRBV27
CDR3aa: CASRFSRGYEKLFF

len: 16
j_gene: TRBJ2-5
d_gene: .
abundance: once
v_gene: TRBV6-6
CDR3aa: CASSYSRGSHQETQYF

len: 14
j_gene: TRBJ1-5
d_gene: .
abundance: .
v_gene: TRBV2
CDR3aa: CASSESDWLQPQHF

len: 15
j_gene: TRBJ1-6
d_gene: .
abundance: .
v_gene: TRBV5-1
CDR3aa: CASSLAVRGLSALHF

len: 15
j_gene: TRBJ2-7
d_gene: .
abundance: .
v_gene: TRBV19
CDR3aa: CASSIGPGANYEQYF

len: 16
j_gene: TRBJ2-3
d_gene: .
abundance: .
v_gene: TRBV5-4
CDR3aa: CASSLAIQDVTDTQYF

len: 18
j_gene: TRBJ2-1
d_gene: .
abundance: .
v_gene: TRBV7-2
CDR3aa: CASSLASGGPRSYNEQFF

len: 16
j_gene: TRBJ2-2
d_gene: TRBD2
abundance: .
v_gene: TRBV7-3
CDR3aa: CASSRIAGADTGELFF

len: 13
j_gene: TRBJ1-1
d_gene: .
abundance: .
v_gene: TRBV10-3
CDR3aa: CAIKLQGNTEAFF

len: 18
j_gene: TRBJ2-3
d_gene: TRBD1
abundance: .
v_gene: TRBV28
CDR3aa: CASSLFGQGRPGTDTQYF

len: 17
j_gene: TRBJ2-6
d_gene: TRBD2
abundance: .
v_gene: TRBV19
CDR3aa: CASSTASGSSGANVLTF